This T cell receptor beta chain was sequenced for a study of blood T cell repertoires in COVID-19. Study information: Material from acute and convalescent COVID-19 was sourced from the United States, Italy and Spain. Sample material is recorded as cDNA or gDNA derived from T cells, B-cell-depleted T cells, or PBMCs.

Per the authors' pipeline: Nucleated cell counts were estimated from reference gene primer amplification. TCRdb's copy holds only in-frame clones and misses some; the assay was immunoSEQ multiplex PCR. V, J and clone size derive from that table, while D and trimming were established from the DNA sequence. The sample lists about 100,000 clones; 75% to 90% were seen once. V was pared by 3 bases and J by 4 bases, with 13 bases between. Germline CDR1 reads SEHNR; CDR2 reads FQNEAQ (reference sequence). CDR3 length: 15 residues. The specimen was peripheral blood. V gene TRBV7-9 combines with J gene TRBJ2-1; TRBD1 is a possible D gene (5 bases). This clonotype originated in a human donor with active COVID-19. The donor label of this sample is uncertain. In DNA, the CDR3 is TGTGCCAGCAGCTTGAGACAGTCAGCGTACAATGAGCAGTTCTTC. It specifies CASSLRQSAYNEQFF.